This TCR beta chain was sequenced for a study of cytomegalovirus exposure and HLA in healthy donors. Findings and limits, study-wide: Across HLA loci, a later analysis found differing TCR association rates, with DRB1 most and HLA-C fewest. In a later analysis, at a false discovery rate of 0.05, roughly 17,000 TCR beta sequences matched HLA alleles.

This CDR3 region has 16 residues. Per germline, CDR1 SGHNT and CDR2 YENEEA. Losses at the gene ends were 2 bases for V and 5 bases for J; bases not matched to a gene: 6. PCR primers comprised 60 Vbeta and 13 Jbeta primers. In the study's own analysis: About 12 million shared chains were among the roughly 80 million unique TCR beta chains that a later analysis counted. Measured with immunoSEQ multiplex PCR; TCRdb has only the in-frame clones, and not every one. That table is the source of V, J and clone size, and D and trimming were worked out from the DNA. The sample consists of about 220,000 clones, around 75% of them appearing once. A remark on this clone: What it recognizes is unknown.

This chain connects TRBV11-3 to TRBJ2-2; 9 positions agree with TRBD2. The TCR was taken from a woman in her thirties in good health and CMV-seronegative. The sequenced sample consisted of PBMCs. The CDR3, as DNA: TGTGCCAGCAGCTTAAGGCTAGCGGGGCGGACCGGGGAGCTGTTTTTT. Its translation is CASSLRLAGRTGELFF.